The 21 T cell receptor beta chains below come from one sample, sequenced in a study of blood T cell repertoires in COVID-19 (dated by TCRdb to 2020 to 2021). The method behind the library was the immunoSEQ multiplex PCR assay. In its TCRdb copy, this immuneACCESS table keeps in-frame sequences only and misses some clones. Where compared with another copy, unresolved V genes explain less than half of these, and the others have no known cause. Recorded for this sample are some 120,000 clones; around 80% of them occurred a single time. The ten largest clones capture around 1.9% of the sample. Sequencing input: peripheral blood. The source is a man in his sixties or seventies with acute or convalescent COVID-19.

The J gene is TRBJ1-1, the V gene TRBV9; D perhaps matches TRBD1 (5 bases). V lost 2 bases and J lost 0, with 8 bases in between. The CDR3 runs 14 residues. Germline V lookup: CDR1 SGDLS, CDR2 YYNGEE. As DNA, the CDR3 is TGTGCCAGCAGCGTCTCAGGGTTGAACACTGAAGCTTTCTTT. Amino acid sequence: CASSVSGLNTEAFF.

This rearrangement joins TRBV29-1 to TRBJ1-2; 10 bases match TRBD1. V lost 7 bases, J lost 8 bases, and 7 bases stayed unmatched. This CDR3 is 12 amino acids long. From germline, CDR1 is SQVTM and CDR2 ANQGSEA. In DNA, the CDR3 is TGCAGCGCCGTCGGGACAGGGGCAGGCTACACCTTC. Its protein is CSAVGTGAGYTF.

This clone was seen only a few times. The V call is TRBV5-1, the J call TRBJ2-2; a weak D match, TRBD1 (6 bases). Deletions cut 4 bases from V and 4 bases from J, with 11 bases between. The CDR3 is 14 amino acids. Per the germline V gene, CDR1 is SGHRS and CDR2 is YFSETQ. In DNA, the CDR3 is TGCGCCAGCAGCCAACAGGGAACCACCGGGGAGCTGTTTTTT. Amino acids: CASSQQGTTGELFF.

This clone was seen ten or more times. V is TRBV5-1 and J is TRBJ2-2, with a possible D match to TRBD2 (7 bases). V lost 0 bases, J lost 5 bases, and 17 bases lay in between. The CDR3 covers 17 residues. Germline V gene data show CDR1 as SGHRS and CDR2 as YFSETQ. For the CDR3, the DNA is TGCGCCAGCAGCTTGGCCGACCCGCGGGGGCGGACCGGGGAGCTGTTTTTT. The encoded protein is CASSLADPRGRTGELFF.

CDR3: CASSYQGGDSRTGELFF. DNA for the CDR3: TGCGCCAGCAGCTACCAGGGCGGGGATTCGCGAACCGGGGAGCTGTTTTTT. This rearrangement joins TRBV5-1 to TRBJ2-2; D perhaps matches TRBD2 (6 bases). The CDR3 runs 17 residues. CDR1 and CDR2 from the germline V gene are SGHRS and YFSETQ. Trimming removed 3 bases at V and 5 bases at J, with 20 bases between.

The chain combines TRBV10-1 with TRBJ2-5, with D perhaps matching TRBD2 (6 bases). The germline V gene encodes CDR1 WNHNN and CDR2 SYGVQD (reference sequence). The CDR3 is 13 amino acids. Deletions cut 6 bases from V and 1 base from J, with 9 bases between. The chain's CDR3 is CASSAGTQETQYF. The CDR3 region has the DNA TGCGCCAGCAGCGCGGGGACCCAAGAGACCCAGTACTTC.

In its sample, this clone was seen many times. This rearrangement joins TRBV30 to TRBJ2-5; no clear D gene. The ends were cut back, 0 bases at V and 7 bases at J, with 12 bases in the middle. The germline gives CDR1 GTSNPN, CDR2 SVGIG (reference sequence). This CDR3 is built from 13 residues. In DNA form, the CDR3 reads TGTGCCTGGAGTGTAACTGAGATAAGGACCCAGTACTTC. Translation gives CAWSVTEIRTQYF. The full variable domain, its missing parts supplied by reference TRBV30 and TRBJ2-5, is SQTIHQWPATLVQPVGSPLSLECTVEGTSNPNLYWYRQAAGRGLQLLFYSVGIGQISSEVPQNLSASRPQDRQFILSSKKLLLSDSGFYLCAWSVTEIRTQYFGPGTRLLVL.

The genes are TRBV19 and TRBJ1-5; D not resolved. Trimming removed 5 bases from V and 4 bases from J, with 18 bases in between. The CDR3 is 16 amino acids. Germline CDR1 LNHDA, CDR2 SQIVND (reference sequence). The chain's CDR3 is CASSRFGTAYNQPQHF. The CDR3 region has the DNA TGTGCCAGTAGTCGCTTTGGAACAGCTTATAATCAGCCCCAGCATTTT.

CDR3: CASTRAGGYTF. CDR3 sequence (DNA): TGTGCCAGCACAAGGGCGGGTGGCTACACCTTC. This chain joins TRBV6-5 and TRBJ1-2; no reliable D call. The germline V gene encodes CDR1 MNHEY and CDR2 SVGAGI. CDR3 length: 11 residues. With 7 bases removed from V and 7 bases from J, the gap between germline ends came to 10 bases.

This rearrangement joins TRBV15 to TRBJ1-1; D is unresolved. Germline CDR1 is LNHNV and CDR2 is YYDKDF (reference sequence). The CDR3 runs 14 residues. The V gene lost 0 bases and the J gene lost 1 base, with 6 bases spanning the gap. The CDR3 is CATSRETANTEAFF. In DNA form, the CDR3 reads TGTGCCACCAGCAGAGAAACAGCGAACACTGAAGCTTTCTTT.

The chain couples TRBV15 to TRBJ1-5; 7 bases are shared with TRBD1. The CDR3 length is 14 residues. After removal of 7 bases from V and 0 bases from J, the junction contained 3 bases not matched to a gene. In germline, CDR1 is LNHNV, CDR2 YYDKDF (reference sequence). The DNA of the CDR3 is TGTGCCACCAACGACAGGGTTAGCAATCAGCCCCAGCATTTT. Protein product: CATNDRVSNQPQHF. The complete variable domain, with remaining parts taken from reference TRBV15 and TRBJ1-5, reads DAMVIQNPRYQVTQFGKPVTLSCSQTLNHNVMYWYQQKSSQAPKLLFHYYDKDFNNEADTPDNFQSRRPNTSFCFLDIRSPGLGDTAMYLCATNDRVSNQPQHFGDGTRLSIL.

This clone came up once. A junction end diverges from the germline sequence, so it may reflect a read error. V and J are TRBV7-7 and TRBJ2-3; 8 positions match TRBD2. Germline V CDR1 and CDR2: SSHAT, FNYEAQ (reference sequence). The CDR3 sequence is 15 residues long. The CDR3 protein is CASSLTSAGPDTQYF. CDR3 bases: TGTGCTAGCAGCCTGACTAGCGCGGGTCCAGATACGCAGTATTTT.

The V and J genes are TRBV5-1 and TRBJ1-2; D is unclear. V was shortened by 1 base and J by 1 base, with 5 bases between the two germline ends. Germline CDR1 and CDR2: SGHRS and YFSETQ. The CDR3 consists of 13 residues. The CDR3: CASSLYSNYGYTF. CDR3 nucleotide sequence: TGCGCCAGCAGCTTGTACAGTAACTATGGCTACACCTTC.

This chain connects TRBV19 to TRBJ2-1; 10 nucleotides agree with TRBD1. This CDR3 comprises 17 residues. V was clipped by 5 bases and J by 4 bases; unmatched bases: 11. From germline, CDR1 is LNHDA and CDR2 SQIVND (reference sequence). For the CDR3, the DNA is TGTGCCAGTAGTGTAAGGGATTGGGACAGGGGTTACAATGAGCAGTTCTTC. Protein: CASSVRDWDRGYNEQFF.

In this sample, this clone turned up a few times. The chain joins TRBV6-1 to TRBJ1-1; possibly TRBD1 for D (5 bases). The CDR3 runs 14 residues. Between the trimmed V and J ends, which lost 3 bases and 5 bases, there was a span of 13 bases. Germline lookup yields CDR1 MNHNS and CDR2 SASEGT. The CDR3 reads CASSDKARGTEAFF. CDR3 DNA sequence: TGTGCCAGCAGTGATAAGGCTCGGGGGACTGAAGCTTTCTTT.

V is TRBV19 and J is TRBJ1-1; D uncertain. This CDR3 region has 11 residues. Trimming removed 7 bases at V and 1 base at J, with 4 bases between. CDR1 and CDR2 from the germline V gene are LNHDA and SQIVND (reference sequence). This CDR3 is CASTWNTEAFF. The CDR3 DNA reads TGTGCCAGTACCTGGAACACTGAAGCTTTCTTT. Full variable domain (missing parts from reference TRBV19 and TRBJ1-1): DGGITQSPKYLFRKEGQNVTLSCEQNLNHDAMYWYRQDPGQGLRLIYYSQIVNDFQKGDIAEGYSVSREKKESFPLTVTSAQKNPTAFYLCASTWNTEAFFGQGTRLTVV.

This clone has a handful of counts. The genes are TRBV4-1 and TRBJ2-7, with 7 bases lining up with TRBD1. Germline-derived CDR1 and CDR2 are MGHRA and YSYEKL. The CDR3 is 16 residues long. V lost 0 bases to trimming and J lost 2 bases; unmatched junction nucleotides: 7. CDR3 bases: TGCGCCAGCAGCCAAGACCCCCGACAGGGAGCCTACGAGCAGTACTTC. This translates into CASSQDPRQGAYEQYF.

The chain employs TRBV5-4 and TRBJ2-1; 7 bases align to TRBD1. The V segment lost 4 bases and the J segment 4 bases; nucleotides outside the gene matches: 2. CDR1 is SGHNT and CDR2 is YYREEE in the germline V gene (reference sequence). The CDR3 sequence is 13 residues long. CDR3 loop: CASSTGQYNEQFF. The CDR3 DNA reads TGTGCCAGCAGCACGGGACAGTACAATGAGCAGTTCTTC.

The rearrangement links TRBV19 to TRBJ2-3; 10 bases are a match to TRBD2. CDR1 LNHDA and CDR2 SQIVND come from the germline V gene (reference sequence). The J segment lost 3 bases and the V segment lost 3 bases, leaving 12 bases of the junction unmatched. This CDR3 comprises 18 residues. The CDR3 reads CASSMEKASGGLTDTQYF. The CDR3 nucleotides are TGTGCCAGTAGTATGGAAAAGGCTAGCGGGGGTTTAACAGATACGCAGTATTTT.

A single count supports this clone. This rearrangement joins TRBV2 to TRBJ1-4; the match to TRBD1 covers 8 bases. Trimming cost V 5 bases and J 8 bases; bases outside gene matches: 10. This CDR3 has 15 residues. CDR1 is SNHLY and CDR2 is FYNNEI in the germline V gene. Here the CDR3 reads CASSPWTGLEEKLFF. The CDR3 DNA reads TGTGCCAGCAGTCCATGGACAGGGCTGGAGGAAAAACTGTTTTTT.

V usage is TRBV28 and J usage is TRBJ1-4; 7 bases match TRBD1. The CDR3 covers 15 residues. CDR1 is MDHEN, CDR2 SYDVKM, per germline. Trimming at V came to 1 base and at J to 5 bases, leaving 4 bases not matched to a gene. The CDR3 protein is CASSLLDRDNEKLFF. The CDR3 DNA follows: TGTGCCAGCAGTTTATTAGACAGGGACAATGAAAAACTGTTTTTT. The full variable domain, in which reference TRBV28 and TRBJ1-4 provide the parts outside the CDR3, is DVKVTQSSRYLVKRTGEKVFLECVQDMDHENMFWYRQDPGLGLRLIYFSYDVKMKEKGDIPEGYSVSREKKERFSLILESASTNQTSMYLCASSLLDRDNEKLFFGSGTQLSVL.